The 22 T cell receptor beta chains reported below all come from one sample, sequenced in a study of CD8 T cells in Susac syndrome. When the RNA was reverse transcribed, random hexamers were used with an input of roughly 0.45 to 1 ug. TCRdb re-analysed the immunoSEQ multiplex PCR reads in MiXCR, keeping a single row per CDR3 protein. Of roughly 200,000 distinct CDR3 sequences in the sample, about 94% were seen once. Sequenced: CD4+ T cells from PBMCs. These TCRs come from a human donor with multiple sclerosis.

The chain joins TRBV2 to TRBJ2-6; D call uncertain. Germline V gives CDR1 SNHLY, CDR2 FYNNEI. The CDR3 spans 13 residues. The V end lost 9 bases, the J end lost 4 bases, and 10 bases lay between the germline ends. CDR3 nucleotide sequence: TGTGCCAGGGCGGATCCAGGGGCCAACGTCCTGACTTTC. As protein: CARADPGANVLTF. The full variable domain, completed using reference TRBV2 and TRBJ2-6, is EPEVTQTPSHQVTQMGQEVILRCVPISNHLYFYWYRQILGQKVEFLVSFYNNEISEKSEIFDDQFSVERPDGSNFTLKIRSTKLEDSAMYFCARADPGANVLTFGAGSRLTVL.

In DNA form, the CDR3 reads TGCGCCAGCAGCCAAGTTGTGGGACATACGATCCCAGATACGCAGTATTTT. Protein: CASSQVVGHTIPDTQYF. The genes are TRBV4-3 and TRBJ2-3; D possibly corresponds to TRBD1 (6 bases). CDR3 length: 17 amino acids. The germline CDR1 and CDR2 sequences are LGHNA and YSLEER. Trimming removed 1 base from V and 4 bases from J, with 18 bases in between.

The chain couples TRBV24-1 to TRBJ2-7; tentative D call: TRBD1 (6 bases). The CDR3 runs 15 residues. V was pared by 3 bases and J by 3 bases, with 14 bases between. Germline assignment: CDR1 KGHDR and CDR2 SFDVKD. The CDR3 nucleotides are TGTGCCACCAGTGATACCGGGACAACCATCTACGAGCAGTACTTC. It encodes CATSDTGTTIYEQYF.

This clonotype was counted once. The J gene is TRBJ2-7, the V gene TRBV30, with a weak D call TRBD2 (6 bases). The CDR3 loop spans 16 amino acids. V lost 4 bases and J lost 7, with 26 bases in between. CDR1 GTSNPN and CDR2 SVGIG come from the germline V gene (reference sequence). The CDR3 sequence: CAWKEIGGVGLGEQYF. In DNA, the CDR3 is TGTGCCTGGAAGGAGATCGGAGGGGTCGGATTGGGTGAGCAGTACTTC. Full variable domain (rest looked up from reference TRBV30 and TRBJ2-7): SQTIHQWPATLVQPVGSPLSLECTVEGTSNPNLYWYRQAAGRGLQLLFYSVGIGQISSEVPQNLSASRPQDRQFILSSKKLLLSDSGFYLCAWKEIGGVGLGEQYFGPGTRLTVT.

The V gene is TRBV3-1, the J gene TRBJ2-7; D possibly uses TRBD1 or TRBD2 (6 bases each). With 0 bases removed from V and 2 bases from J, the gap between germline ends came to 11 bases. The germline V gene has CDR1 LGHDT and CDR2 YNNKEL (reference sequence). This CDR3 comprises 15 residues. CDR3 in amino acids: CASSQDPGGTYEQYF. The DNA of the CDR3 is TGTGCCAGCAGCCAAGATCCCGGGGGCACCTACGAGCAGTACTTC.

The chain couples TRBV7-6 to TRBJ1-2, with D possibly being TRBD1 (5 bases). Germline values: CDR1 SGHVS, CDR2 FNYEAQ. The CDR3 contains 13 residues. V dropped 5 bases and J dropped 4 bases, with 11 bases sitting between them. The CDR3: CASSLQAFYGYTF. The CDR3 nucleotides are TGTGCCAGCAGCCTACAGGCCTTCTATGGCTACACCTTC.

The V gene is TRBV6-2 or TRBV6-3, the J gene TRBJ2-5, with TRBD1 matching over 9 bases. Trimming removed 5 bases from V and 4 bases from J; junction bases left unmatched: 11. The CDR3 loop spans 16 amino acids. Germline CDR1 is MNHEY and CDR2 is SVGEGT. CDR3 sequence: CASSRHGTGSGETQYF. CDR3 bases: TGTGCCAGCAGTCGTCACGGGACAGGGAGTGGAGAGACCCAGTACTTC.

The chain uses TRBV29-1 and TRBJ2-5; D remains ambiguous. Germline lookup yields CDR1 SQVTM and CDR2 ANQGSEA. The CDR3 covers 13 residues. The V end was cut by 3 bases, the J end by 2 bases, with 10 bases between. CDR3 DNA: TGCAGCGTTGATAAAGGGAAGCAAGAGACCCAGTACTTC. Translating gives CSVDKGKQETQYF. Full variable domain (rest looked up from reference TRBV29-1 and TRBJ2-5): SAVISQKPSRDICQRGTSLTIQCQVDSQVTMMFWYRQQPGQSLTLIATANQGSEATYESGFVIDKFPISRPNLTFSTLTVSNMSPEDSSIYLCSVDKGKQETQYFGPGTRLLVL.

The CDR3 loop is CATSRAPTQGPYGYTF. Written as DNA, the CDR3 is TGTGCCACCAGCAGAGCCCCCACTCAGGGGCCCTATGGCTACACCTTC. The rearrangement uses TRBV15 and TRBJ1-2; possible D gene TRBD1, 6 bases. Trimming removed 1 base at V and 4 bases at J, with 16 bases between. The CDR3 runs to 16 residues. In germline, CDR1 is LNHNV, CDR2 YYDKDF (reference sequence).

This chain uses TRBV7-9 with TRBJ1-5, with D uncertain. The CDR3 is made up of 16 amino acids. Germline V lookup: CDR1 SEHNR, CDR2 FQNEAQ (reference sequence). Trimming cost V 3 bases and J 0 bases, with 12 bases left between them. CDR3 region: CASSFVPDYSNQPQHF. CDR3 bases: TGTGCCAGCAGCTTTGTCCCTGATTATAGCAATCAGCCCCAGCATTTT.

J is TRBJ2-4 and V is TRBV4-1, with D unclear. CDR1 MGHRA and CDR2 YSYEKL come from the germline V gene. This CDR3 has 15 residues. Trimming took off 1 base at V and 0 bases at J, with 7 bases between the two ends. The DNA for the CDR3 is TGCGCCAGCAGCCAAGGCCCGATAGCCAAAAACATTCAGTACTTC. It translates to CASSQGPIAKNIQYF.

This chain connects TRBV9 to TRBJ2-3; D is ambiguous. V was cut by 0 bases and J by 8 bases, with 10 bases left in between. CDR1 SGDLS and CDR2 YYNGEE come from the germline V gene. The CDR3 consists of 13 residues. Here the CDR3 reads CASSVEQRGTQYF. CDR3 nucleotides: TGTGCCAGCAGCGTAGAGCAGAGAGGTACGCAGTATTTT.

This clonotype was seen only a few times. The chain recombines TRBV12-3 or TRBV12-4 with TRBJ1-2, with D perhaps TRBD1 (6 bases). This CDR3 spans 14 amino acids. The ends were cut back, 5 bases at V and 2 bases at J, with 12 bases in the middle. CDR3 region: CASSHRVSNYGYTF. For the CDR3, the DNA is TGTGCCAGCAGTCACAGGGTATCCAACTATGGCTACACCTTC.

The chain links TRBV4-3 to TRBJ2-2, with TRBD2 identical over 9 bases. The germline V gene encodes CDR1 LGHNA and CDR2 YSLEER. The CDR3 covers 17 residues. V was clipped by 0 bases and J by 4 bases; unmatched bases: 6. As DNA, the CDR3 is TGCGCCAGCAGCCAAGATGGCCTAGCGGGGTTCACCGGGGAGCTGTTTTTT. Encoded protein: CASSQDGLAGFTGELFF.

The chain recombines TRBV30 with TRBJ2-3, with TRBD1 as a possible D gene (6 bases). This CDR3 contains 16 residues. Germline CDR1 reads GTSNPN; CDR2 reads SVGIG (reference sequence). The V and J ends lost 1 base and 2 bases respectively, with 16 bases between them. CDR3 sequence: CAWSGGAPGDTDTQYF. DNA for the CDR3: TGTGCCTGGAGTGGCGGAGCCCCAGGGGACACAGATACGCAGTATTTT.

This clonotype was found once. The V call is TRBV3-1, the J call TRBJ2-2; D might be TRBD1 (5 bases). Germline lookup yields CDR1 LGHDT and CDR2 YNNKEL (reference sequence). This CDR3 has 13 residues. Trimming cost V 2 bases and J 14 bases, with 15 bases left between them. The CDR3 nucleotides read TGTGCCAGCAGCCAAAGGGGTGCGAGAGCACTGTTTTTT. It codes for CASSQRGARALFF.

V is TRBV3-1 and J is TRBJ2-7; TRBD2 agrees at 8 bases. CDR3 size: 15 residues. J gave up 4 bases and V 0 bases, and 5 bases lay outside the gene matches. The germline V gene encodes CDR1 LGHDT and CDR2 YNNKEL (reference sequence). The CDR3 is CASSQEGLVTYEQYF. In nucleotides, the CDR3 is TGTGCCAGCAGCCAAGAGGGACTAGTGACGTACGAGCAGTACTTC.

This chain joins TRBV12-3 or TRBV12-4 and TRBJ1-2; perhaps TRBD1 as D (6 bases). Trimming removed 5 bases from V and 4 bases from J, with 11 bases in between. This CDR3 comprises 13 residues. DNA of the CDR3: TGTGCCAGCAGTCCTGACAGGTTCTATGGCTACACCTTC. The encoded protein is CASSPDRFYGYTF.

The chain carries TRBV29-1 and TRBJ2-1, with 7 nucleotides matching TRBD1. Germline lookup yields CDR1 SQVTM and CDR2 ANQGSEA. V dropped 4 bases and J dropped 0; count of bases not matched to a gene: 12. This CDR3 region has 17 residues. The CDR3 DNA reads as TGCAGCGTTGTACCCCTAACAGGGGTGAGCTCCTACAATGAGCAGTTCTTC. This encodes CSVVPLTGVSSYNEQFF.

This chain links TRBV30 with TRBJ1-6; D not resolved. The CDR3 runs 14 residues. The germline CDR1 and CDR2 sequences are GTSNPN and SVGIG (reference sequence). V gave up 0 bases and J gave up 10 bases, with 13 bases separating them. The DNA of the CDR3 is TGTGCCTGGAGTGTACTGGCGGCGTTGTCACCCCTCCACTTT. Protein product: CAWSVLAALSPLHF.

The chain is built from TRBV7-2 and TRBJ2-7; 10 bases match TRBD2. The CDR3 is 15 amino acids. Trimming removed 7 bases from V and 4 bases from J; junction bases left unmatched: 10. CDR1 is SGHTA and CDR2 is FQGNSA in the germline V gene. The DNA for the CDR3 is TGTGCCAGCACCATCTCGACTAGCGGGCCTTACGAGCAGTACTTC. Translation: CASTISTSGPYEQYF.

The chain employs TRBV12-3 or TRBV12-4 and TRBJ2-7; D is possibly TRBD2 (7 bases). V was cut by 3 bases and J by 7 bases, with 13 bases left in between. This CDR3 comprises 13 residues. CDR3 sequence: CASSLEGEGEQYF. The CDR3 region has the DNA TGTGCCAGCAGTTTGGAGGGGGAGGGGGAGCAGTACTTC.